What follows describes a single T cell receptor (beta chain). What it binds is not known. TCRdb called the 5' RACE reads again in MiXCR, with one record for every CDR3 protein. The data hold a few hundred thousand distinct CDR3 sequences, with 9.5% to 10% observed a single time. The source of the sample is a study of identical twins. The study's findings and limits: Memory repertoires lacked the insertion deficit that abundant cord blood beta clonotypes showed.

The V end was cut by 2 bases, the J end by 5 bases, with 12 bases between. From germline, CDR1 is MNHEY and CDR2 SVGAGI. The CDR3 contains 15 residues. These data also featured in a second study, about yellow fever vaccine responses in identical twins.

Sequencing was performed on PBMCs. The receptor was isolated from a woman younger than 35 in good health. The chain recombines TRBV6-5 with TRBJ1-4; D is unresolved. Here the CDR3 DNA reads TGTGCCAGCAGTTACCCTCCAGGCGCAAATGAAAAACTGTTTTTT. Protein product: CASSYPPGANEKLFF.